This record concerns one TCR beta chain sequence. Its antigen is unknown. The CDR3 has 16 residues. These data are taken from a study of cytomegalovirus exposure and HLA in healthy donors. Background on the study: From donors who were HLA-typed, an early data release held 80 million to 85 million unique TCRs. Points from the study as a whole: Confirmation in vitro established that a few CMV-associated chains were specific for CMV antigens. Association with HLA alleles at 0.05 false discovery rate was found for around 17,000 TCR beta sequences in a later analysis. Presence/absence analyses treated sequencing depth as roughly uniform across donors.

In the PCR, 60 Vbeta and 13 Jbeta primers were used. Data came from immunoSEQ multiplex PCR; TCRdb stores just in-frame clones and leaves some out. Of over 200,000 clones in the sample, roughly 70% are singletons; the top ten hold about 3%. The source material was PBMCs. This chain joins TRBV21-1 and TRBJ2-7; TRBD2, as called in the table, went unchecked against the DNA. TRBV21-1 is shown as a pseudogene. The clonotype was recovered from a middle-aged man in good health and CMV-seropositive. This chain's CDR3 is CASSKGRGDYPYEQYF. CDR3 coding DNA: TGTGCCAGCAGCAAAGGTCGAGGGGACTATCCTTACGAGCAGTACTTC.